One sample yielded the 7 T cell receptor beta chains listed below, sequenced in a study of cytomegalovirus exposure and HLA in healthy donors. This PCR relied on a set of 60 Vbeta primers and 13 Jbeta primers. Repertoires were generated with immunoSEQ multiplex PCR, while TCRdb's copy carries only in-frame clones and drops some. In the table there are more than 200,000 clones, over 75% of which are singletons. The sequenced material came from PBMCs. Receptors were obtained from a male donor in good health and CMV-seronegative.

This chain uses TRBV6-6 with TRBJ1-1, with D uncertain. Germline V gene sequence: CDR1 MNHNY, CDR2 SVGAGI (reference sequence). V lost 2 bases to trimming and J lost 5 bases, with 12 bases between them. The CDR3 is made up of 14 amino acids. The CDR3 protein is CASSYQRGGTEAFF. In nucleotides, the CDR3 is TGTGCCAGCAGTTACCAGCGGGGTGGGACTGAAGCTTTCTTT.

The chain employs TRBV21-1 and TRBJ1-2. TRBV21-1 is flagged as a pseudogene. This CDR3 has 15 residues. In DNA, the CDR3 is TGTGCCAGCAGCAATGATGGAGGGGAGGACTATGGCTACACCTTC. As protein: CASSNDGGEDYGYTF.

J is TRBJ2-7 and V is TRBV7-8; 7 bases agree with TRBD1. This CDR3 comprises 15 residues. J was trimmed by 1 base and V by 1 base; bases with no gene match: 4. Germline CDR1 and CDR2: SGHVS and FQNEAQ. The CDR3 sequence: CASSLEDRLSYEQYF. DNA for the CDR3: TGTGCCAGCAGCTTAGAGGACAGGCTTTCCTACGAGCAGTACTTC.

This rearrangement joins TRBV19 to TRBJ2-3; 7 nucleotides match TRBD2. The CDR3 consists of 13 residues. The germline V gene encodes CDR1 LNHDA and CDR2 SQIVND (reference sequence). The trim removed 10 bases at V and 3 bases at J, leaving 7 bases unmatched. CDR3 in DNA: TGTGCCACCGGCGGGGGTATGACAGATACGCAGTATTTT. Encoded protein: CATGGGMTDTQYF.

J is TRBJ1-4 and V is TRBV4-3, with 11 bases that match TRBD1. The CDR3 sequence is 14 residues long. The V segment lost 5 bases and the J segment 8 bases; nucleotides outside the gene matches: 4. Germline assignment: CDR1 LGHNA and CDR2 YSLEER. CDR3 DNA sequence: TGCGCCAGCAGCTTAGGACAGGGGGCGGAAAAACTGTTTTTT. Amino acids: CASSLGQGAEKLFF.

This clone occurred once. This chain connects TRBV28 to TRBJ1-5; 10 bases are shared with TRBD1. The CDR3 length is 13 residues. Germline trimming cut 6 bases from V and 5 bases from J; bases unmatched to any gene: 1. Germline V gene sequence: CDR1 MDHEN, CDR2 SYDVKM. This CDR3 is CASRGTGDQPQHF. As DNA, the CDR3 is TGTGCCAGCAGGGGGACAGGGGATCAGCCCCAGCATTTT.

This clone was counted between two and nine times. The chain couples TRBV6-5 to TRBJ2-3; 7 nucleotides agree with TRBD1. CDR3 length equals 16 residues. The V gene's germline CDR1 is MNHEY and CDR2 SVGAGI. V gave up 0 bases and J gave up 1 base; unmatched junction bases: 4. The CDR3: CASSYSRGLGTDTQYF. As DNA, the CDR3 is TGTGCCAGCAGTTACTCGAGGGGGCTTGGCACAGATACGCAGTATTTT.